This is a list of T cell receptor gamma chains from one sample in a study of intestinal T cells in coeliac disease. TCRdb re-analyzed the multiplex PCR reads via CATT. The sample lists roughly 550 gamma-chain clones, roughly half occurring once. Sequenced sample: a duodenal biopsy. Receptor source: a human donor with celiac disease. The CDR3 runs from the conserved cysteine through the conserved F or W. Each record gives: J gene, clone size, CDR3 length, V gene, CDR3 DNA, CDR3 protein. Clone sizes are given selectively: once, few, many, or a class where the clone is expanded.

TRGJ1/TRGJ2	.	15	TRGV10	TGTGCTGCGTGGGATTTTATTCGTAATTATTATAAGAAACTCTTT	CAAWDFIRNYYKKLF
TRGJP2	.	12	TRGV8	TGTGCCACCTGGGATAGGGGTGGATCGAAGACGTTT	CATWDRGGSKTF
TRGJ1/TRGJ2	.	13	TRGV11	TGTGCCTGCTGGATTGATTCAGGACTAAAGAAACTCTTT	CACWIDSGLKKLF
TRGJP2	once	17	TRGV3	TGTGCCACCTGGGACGGCATGGGATATAGTAGTGATTGGATCAAGACGTTT	CATWDGMGYSSDWIKTF
TRGJ1/TRGJ2	.	10	TRGV5	TGTGCCACCTGGGACTTAAGAAAACTCTTT	CATWDLRKLF
TRGJ1/TRGJ2	.	12	TRGV4	TGTGCCACCTGGGATGGGCCCAGTAAGAAACTCTTT	CATWDGPSKKLF
TRGJ1/TRGJ2	.	14	TRGV10	TGTGCTGCGTGGGATTATTCGGGGGGTATGAAGAAACTCTTT	CAAWDYSGGMKKLF
TRGJP1	.	15	TRGV10	TGTGCTGCGTGCGGCCCAAATCCCACTGGTTGGTTCAAGATATTT	CAACGPNPTGWFKIF
TRGJ1/TRGJ2	.	19	TRGV10	TGTGCTGCGTGGGATTATTCGCCCTCCGGTTATATTTTTATTATAAAGAAACTCTTT	CAAWDYSPSGYIFIIKKLF
TRGJ1/TRGJ2	.	12	TRGV10	TGTGCTGCGTTGGGATTGCCCCCCAAGAAACTCTTT	CAALGLPPKKLF
TRGJ1/TRGJ2	large	14	TRGV9	TGTGCCTTGTGGGAGGTGTGGAATTATTATAAGAAACTCTTT	CALWEVWNYYKKLF
TRGJ1/TRGJ2	large	13	TRGV4	TGTGCCACCTGGGATGGAGATTATTATAAGAAACTCTTT	CATWDGDYYKKLF
TRGJ1/TRGJ2	.	13	TRGV2	TGTGCCACCTGGGACGGGTCCTATTATAAGAAACTCTTT	CATWDGSYYKKLF
TRGJP2	few	12	TRGV8	TGTGCCACCTGGGGAAGTGATTGGATCAAGACGTTT	CATWGSDWIKTF
TRGJP1	.	11	TRGV2	TGTGCCACCCCTGTCCATTGGTTCAAGATATTT	CATPVHWFKIF
TRGJ1/TRGJ2	few	14	TRGV2	TGTGCCACCTGGACGGGACTCGCGGTCTATAAGAAACTCTTT	CATWTGLAVYKKLF
TRGJ1/TRGJ2	.	14	TRGV2	TGTGCCACCTGGGATCCGATTAATCATTATAAGAAACTCTTT	CATWDPINHYKKLF
TRGJ1/TRGJ2	once	11	TRGV9	TGTGCCTTGTGGAGGTGCCGTGAGAAACTCTTT	CALWRCREKLF
TRGJ1/TRGJ2	once	14	TRGV9	TGTGCCTTGTGGGAGAGGCTCCTTATTTATAAGAAACTCTTT	CALWERLLIYKKLF
TRGJP1	once	14	TRGV10	TGTGCTGCGTGGGCACTATCACACGTGGTGTTCAAGATATTT	CAAWALSHVVFKIF
TRGJ1/TRGJ2	.	9	TRGV3	TGTGCCACCTGGGAAAGAAAACTCTTT	CATWERKLF
TRGJ1/TRGJ2	.	15	TRGV3	TGTGCCACCTGGGATCAGGCAGGGTTTTTTTATAAGAAACTCTTT	CATWDQAGFFYKKLF
TRGJ1/TRGJ2	large	12	TRGV2	TGTGCCACCTGGGACGGGGGTTATAAGAAACTCTTT	CATWDGGYKKLF
TRGJ1/TRGJ2	few	11	TRGV8	TGTGCCACCTGGGATTGTATAAAGAAACTCTTT	CATWDCIKKLF
TRGJP2	few	15	TRGV2	TGTGCCACCTGGGACGAAGGAGTTAGTGATTGGATCAAGACGTTT	CATWDEGVSDWIKTF
TRGJ1/TRGJ2	.	14	TRGV4	TGTGCCACCTGGGATAATGGATTATTTTATAAGAAACTCTTT	CATWDNGLFYKKLF
TRGJP1	.	14	TRGV10	TGTGCTGCGTGGCCTAATACCACTGGTTGGTTCAAGATATTT	CAAWPNTTGWFKIF
TRGJP2	hyperexpanded	12	TRGV2	TGTGCCACCTGGGACGGAGATTGGATCAAGACGTTT	CATWDGDWIKTF
TRGJ1/TRGJ2	few	15	TRGV10	TGTGCTGCGTGGGATTTTTATTCGAATTATTATAAGAAACTCTTT	CAAWDFYSNYYKKLF
TRGJ1/TRGJ2	.	18	TRGV8	TGTGCACCTGGGATAGGCCAGGAGTACCGTGTGGGTTATTATAAGAAACTCTTT	CAPGIGQEYRVGYYKKLF
TRGJ1/TRGJ2	.	14	TRGV3	TGTGCCACCTGGCGCCGACGGGTTATTTATAAGAAACTCTTT	CATWRRRVIYKKLF